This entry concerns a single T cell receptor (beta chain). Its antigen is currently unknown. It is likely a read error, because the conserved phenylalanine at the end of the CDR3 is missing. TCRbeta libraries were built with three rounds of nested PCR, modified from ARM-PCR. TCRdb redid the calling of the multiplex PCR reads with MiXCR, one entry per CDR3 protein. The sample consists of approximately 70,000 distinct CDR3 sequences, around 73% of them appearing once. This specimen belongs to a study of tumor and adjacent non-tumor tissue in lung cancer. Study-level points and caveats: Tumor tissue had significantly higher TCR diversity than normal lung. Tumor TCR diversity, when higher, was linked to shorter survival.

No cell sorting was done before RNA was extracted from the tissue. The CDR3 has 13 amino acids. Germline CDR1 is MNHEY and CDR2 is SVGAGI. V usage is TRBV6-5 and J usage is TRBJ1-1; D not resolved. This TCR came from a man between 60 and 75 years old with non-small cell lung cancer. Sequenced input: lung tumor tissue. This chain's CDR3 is CASSYSRDTEAFI. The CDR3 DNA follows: TGCGCCAGCAGTTACTCTAGGGACACTGAAGCTTTCATT.